This T cell receptor (beta chain) was captured in a study of T cells in Graves' hyperthyroidism and ophthalmopathy. TCR beta CDR3 sequences were amplified from RNA transcripts. Initially, a first-round RT-PCR of the TCR CDR3 employed the HTBI primer set. TCRdb recomputed calls from the multiplex PCR reads with MiXCR, one row per CDR3 protein. The sample lists more than 600,000 distinct CDR3 sequences, about a sixth occurring once. Graves' hyperthyroidism showing no ophthalmopathy progression within 18 months was considered stable. Exclusion criteria comprised uncontrolled infection, other autoimmune disease, pregnancy or lactation. Orbital computed tomography, thyroid ultrasound, serum thyroxine and TRAb, and clinical symptoms together informed the diagnoses. The authors obtained PBMCs from 10 ml of fresh peripheral blood. The V segment lost 4 bases and the J segment 2 bases; nucleotides outside the gene matches: 7. This CDR3 comprises 16 residues. In germline, CDR1 is MGHRA, CDR2 YSYEKL.

This sequence joins TRBV4-1 and TRBJ2-7; 11 bases align to TRBD2. This clonotype was sampled from a man between 18 and 35 years old with Graves' hyperthyroidism. Sequencing was carried out using blood. The DNA for the CDR3 is TGCGCCAGCAGCCCGCAACCTAGCGGGGGGACCTACGAGCAGTACTTC. This codes for CASSPQPSGGTYEQYF.